This T cell receptor beta chain was documented in a study of blood T cell repertoires in COVID-19. Some clones are missing from TCRdb's copy, which holds only in-frame ones; the method was immunoSEQ multiplex PCR. This sample has hundreds of thousands of clones, with roughly 85% found just once. The germline CDR1 and CDR2 sequences are PRHDT and FYEKMQ (reference sequence). The CDR3 spans 13 residues. Trimming removed 4 bases at V and 3 bases at J, with 9 bases between. V gene TRBV13 combines with J gene TRBJ2-5, with D uncertain. Sample: peripheral blood. The sequence was obtained from a woman aged 25-40 years with active or convalescent COVID-19. CDR3 sequence (DNA): TGTGCCAGCAGCTACGAGAGGAAAGAGACCCAGTACTTC. This encodes CASSYERKETQYF.